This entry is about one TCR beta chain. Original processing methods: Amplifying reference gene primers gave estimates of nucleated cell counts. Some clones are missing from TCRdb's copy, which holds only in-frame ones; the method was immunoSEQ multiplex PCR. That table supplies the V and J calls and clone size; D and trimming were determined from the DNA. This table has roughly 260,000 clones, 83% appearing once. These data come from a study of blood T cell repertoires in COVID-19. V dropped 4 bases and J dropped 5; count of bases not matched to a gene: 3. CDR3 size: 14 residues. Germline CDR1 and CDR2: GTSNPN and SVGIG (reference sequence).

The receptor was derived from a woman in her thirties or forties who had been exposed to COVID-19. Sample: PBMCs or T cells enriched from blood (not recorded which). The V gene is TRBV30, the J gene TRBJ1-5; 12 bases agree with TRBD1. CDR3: CAWTGTGGDQPQHF. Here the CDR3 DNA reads TGTGCCTGGACCGGGACAGGGGGCGATCAGCCCCAGCATTTT.